The 13 T cell receptor beta chains reported below all come from one sample, sequenced in a study of blood T cell repertoires in COVID-19. Only in-frame clones appear in the TCRdb table, and some are missing; sequencing was by immunoSEQ multiplex PCR. The profile shows about 130,000 clones, 90% of them singletons. The material sequenced was peripheral blood. Receptors were obtained from a man aged 45-65 years with active COVID-19.

This chain links TRBV19 with TRBJ2-5, with TRBD1 identical over 8 bases. With 4 bases clipped from V and 5 bases from J, the junction kept 6 bases outside the gene matches. The CDR3 has 14 residues. Per germline, CDR1 LNHDA and CDR2 SQIVND (reference sequence). CDR3 bases: TGTGCCAGTAGTAACCCGGGACAGGCGGAGACCCAGTACTTC. Protein sequence: CASSNPGQAETQYF.

This chain uses TRBV6-1 with TRBJ2-7; maybe TRBD2 (6 bases). The CDR3 extends over 13 amino acids. Germline-derived CDR1 and CDR2 are MNHNS and SASEGT. Trimming took off 1 base at V and 6 bases at J, with 10 bases between the two ends. CDR3 bases: TGTGCCAGCAGTGAAGGGGGGGTCGGCGAGCAGTACTTC. It codes for CASSEGGVGEQYF.

This chain uses TRBV5-5 with TRBJ2-1; 11 positions match TRBD2. V gave up 1 base and J gave up 4 bases; unmatched junction bases: 4. Germline CDR1 and CDR2: SGHKS and YYEKEE (reference sequence). This CDR3 contains 16 residues. The CDR3 region has the DNA TGTGCCAGCAGCTTGAGGGGACTAGCGGAGTACAATGAGCAGTTCTTC. Translating gives CASSLRGLAEYNEQFF. The variable domain in full, with the rest retrieved from reference TRBV5-5 and TRBJ2-1, is DAGVTQSPTHLIKTRGQQVTLRCSPISGHKSVSWYQQVLGQGPQFIFQYYEKEERGRGNFPDRFSARQFPNYSSELNVNALLLGDSALYLCASSLRGLAEYNEQFFGPGTRLTVL.

This clone was seen only a few times. The chain couples TRBV14 to TRBJ1-2; D not certain. V was trimmed by 0 bases and J by 4 bases, leaving 12 bases between them. CDR1 and CDR2 (germline): SGHDN, FVKESK. CDR3 length: 15 amino acids. The CDR3 bases are TGTGCCAGCAGCCAAGATCTCCACTCGTTCTATGGCTACACCTTC. Translation: CASSQDLHSFYGYTF.

In DNA form, the CDR3 reads TGTGCCAGCAGTTTTCGCAGGGATCAGCCCCAGCATTTT. Its translation: CASSFRRDQPQHF. J is TRBJ1-5 and V is TRBV12-3 or TRBV12-4; a possible D gene is TRBD1 (5 bases). Trimming stripped 3 bases from V and 5 bases from J, with 8 bases between. The CDR3 spans 13 residues.

The chain combines TRBV2 with TRBJ1-1; 11 bases match TRBD1. Germline loops: CDR1 SNHLY, CDR2 FYNNEI. The CDR3 totals 12 residues. J gave up 11 bases and V 5 bases, and 4 bases lay outside the gene matches. CDR3 coding DNA: TGTGCCAGCAGTATGGGACAGGGGGGCGCTTTCTTT. The encoded protein is CASSMGQGGAFF. The full variable domain, in which reference TRBV2 and TRBJ1-1 provide the parts outside the CDR3, is EPEVTQTPSHQVTQMGQEVILRCVPISNHLYFYWYRQILGQKVEFLVSFYNNEISEKSEIFDDQFSVERPDGSNFTLKIRSTKLEDSAMYFCASSMGQGGAFFGQGTRLTVV.

The V and J genes are TRBV7-9 and TRBJ1-2; D might be TRBD1 (5 bases). V was trimmed by 1 base and J by 0 bases, leaving 12 bases between them. The CDR3 is 16 amino acids. CDR1 and CDR2 from the germline V gene are SEHNR and FQNEAQ (reference sequence). The CDR3 DNA follows: TGTGCCAGCAGCTTAGGGGGAGGGGAAGCTAACTATGGCTACACCTTC. Translating it yields CASSLGGGEANYGYTF. The whole variable domain, remainder taken from reference TRBV7-9 and TRBJ1-2, is DTGVSQNPRHKITKRGQNVTFRCDPISEHNRLYWYRQTLGQGPEFLTYFQNEAQLEKSRLLSDRFSAERPKGSFSTLEIQRTEQGDSAMYLCASSLGGGEANYGYTFGSGTRLTVV.

The rearrangement links TRBV18 to TRBJ2-7; 12 nucleotides line up with TRBD2. In germline, CDR1 is KGHSH, CDR2 LQKENI. The CDR3 has 15 residues. The trim removed 4 bases at V and 4 bases at J, leaving 5 bases unmatched. CDR3 nucleotide sequence: TGTGCCAGCTCACGAACCGGGACTAGCGGGTACGAGCAGTACGTC. It encodes CASSRTGTSGYEQYV.

This clone was seen once. The chain couples TRBV3-1 (or the pseudogene TRBV3-2) to TRBJ1-5; 12 positions agree with TRBD1. The V gene end was trimmed by 4 bases and the J gene end by 6 bases; junction bases not matched to a gene: 4. The CDR3 covers 15 residues. CDR1 is LGHDT, CDR2 YNNKEL, per germline (reference sequence). This CDR3 is CASSLGTGGGQPQHF. CDR3 DNA sequence: TGTGCCAGCAGCCTAGGGACAGGGGGCGGTCAGCCCCAGCATTTT.

This sequence joins TRBV11-2 and TRBJ1-1; D not certain. CDR1 and CDR2 from the germline V gene are SGHAT and FQNNGV. Deletions cut 0 bases from V and 11 bases from J, with 10 bases between. The CDR3 is 12 residues long. The CDR3, as DNA: TGTGCCAGCAGCTTAGACCGGAGTGAGGCTTTCTTT. This sequence encodes CASSLDRSEAFF. The variable domain in full, with the rest retrieved from reference TRBV11-2 and TRBJ1-1, is EAGVAQSPRYKIIEKRQSVAFWCNPISGHATLYWYQQILGQGPKLLIQFQNNGVVDDSQLPKDRFSAERLKGVDSTLKIQPAKLEDSAVYLCASSLDRSEAFFGQGTRLTVV.

This clone was recorded only once. V gene TRBV27 combines with J gene TRBJ2-1, with 10 bases identical to TRBD2. CDR3 length: 17 residues. V lost 6 bases, J lost 2 bases, and 10 bases stayed unmatched. Germline V gives CDR1 MNHEY, CDR2 SMNVEV (reference sequence). DNA of the CDR3: TGTGCCAGCAGGTCGGCTATAGCGGGAGGAACCTACAATGAGCAGTTCTTC. It codes for CASRSAIAGGTYNEQFF.

The chain links TRBV5-1 to TRBJ2-2; 7 nucleotides match TRBD1. Trimming removed 5 bases from V and 0 bases from J; junction bases left unmatched: 4. The germline V gene encodes CDR1 SGHRS and CDR2 YFSETQ. This CDR3 contains 15 residues. The CDR3 sequence: CASRGGTANTGELFF. As DNA, the CDR3 is TGCGCCAGCAGGGGTGGGACAGCGAACACCGGGGAGCTGTTTTTT.

The V and J genes are TRBV4-2 and TRBJ1-5, with D hard to call. CDR3 size: 15 residues. V was cut by 2 bases and J by 4 bases, with 12 bases left in between. Germline V gene data show CDR1 as LGHNA and CDR2 as YNFKEQ. CDR3 DNA sequence: TGTGCCAGCAGCCAATCACAGAACTTAAATCAGCCCCAGCATTTT. Its translation is CASSQSQNLNQPQHF.